This TCR beta chain was sequenced during a study of beta chain features in type 1 diabetes. Study in general: Comparable age, gender and cell yields were observed in patients relative to healthy donors.

V was shortened by 0 bases and J by 1 base, with 19 bases between the two germline ends. Germline lookup yields CDR1 ENHRY and CDR2 SYGVKD. This CDR3 spans 18 amino acids. This clone was picked up a small number of times. Every bit of the isolated RNA underwent reverse transcription, so sequencing read expressed TCRB transcripts. The method was immunoSEQ multiplex PCR; TCRdb's version includes in-frame clones alone and lacks a portion of them. Seen here are 200,000 to 250,000 clones, 11% to 15% observed once, and the top ten hold roughly 0.024%. What was sequenced was naive CD4+ T cells from blood. The gene calls are TRBV10-3 and TRBJ2-7, with D maybe TRBD2 (7 bases). This TCR was sampled from a middle-aged woman in good health. The CDR3 DNA is TGTGCCATCAGTGAGTCAGGGGGGGGAAGTCGGTGGTCCTACGAGCAGTACTTC. Protein product: CAISESGGGSRWSYEQYF.